Following are 26 T cell receptor beta chains from one sample sequenced in a study of cytomegalovirus exposure and HLA in healthy donors. Researchers ran the PCR with 60 Vbeta and 13 Jbeta primers. Sequenced by immunoSEQ multiplex PCR; TCRdb stores in-frame clones only, minus some. The table records 180,000 or so clones, about 77% of them present only once. Input material: PBMCs. The receptors were gathered from a woman aged 25 to 39 in good health and CMV-seropositive.

In nucleotides, the CDR3 is TGCGCCAGCAGCCAAGCAGTGGCTGGTATGAACACTGAAGCTTTCTTT. It encodes CASSQAVAGMNTEAFF. The V call is TRBV4-3, the J call TRBJ1-1; D gene unclear. The V end lost 1 base, the J end lost 0 bases, and 12 bases lay between the germline ends. The CDR3 length is 16 residues. The V gene's germline CDR1 is LGHNA and CDR2 YSLEER.

The chain combines TRBV6-1 with TRBJ2-1; 7 nucleotides line up with TRBD1. The CDR3 extends over 14 amino acids. The junction had 9 bases not matched to a gene; V was cut back by 9 bases and J by 4 bases. CDR1 is MNHNS and CDR2 is SASEGT in the germline V gene. The CDR3 protein is CASSPGTVYNEQFF. The CDR3 DNA is TGTGCCAGTAGCCCCGGGACAGTTTACAATGAGCAGTTCTTC.

V is TRBV28 and J is TRBJ2-3; D is possibly TRBD2 (6 bases). Germline CDR1 and CDR2: MDHEN and SYDVKM. The CDR3 contains 12 residues. Deletions cut 11 bases from V and 4 bases from J, with 13 bases between. CDR3 loop: CAAHGGPDTQYF. The CDR3 DNA reads TGTGCCGCGCACGGGGGTCCAGATACGCAGTATTTT.

This clone has a handful of counts. The rearrangement joins TRBV10-3 to TRBJ1-2; weak D call: TRBD1 (6 bases). The CDR3 runs 14 residues. V lost 3 bases to trimming and J lost 1 base, with 9 bases between them. The V gene's germline CDR1 is ENHRY and CDR2 SYGVKD. In DNA, the CDR3 is TGTGCCATCAGTGAAGGCAGGGGTAACTATGGCTACACCTTC. Protein sequence: CAISEGRGNYGYTF.

DNA for the CDR3: TGTGCCAGCAGTGAACAGGGGGACGAGCAGTACTTC. Its translation: CASSEQGDEQYF. V and J are TRBV6-1 and TRBJ2-7; 7 bases are shared with TRBD1. Trimming cost V 2 bases and J 5 bases; bases outside gene matches: 0. The CDR3 extends over 12 amino acids. CDR1 is MNHNS, CDR2 SASEGT, per germline.

The V call is TRBV28, the J call TRBJ2-1; 15 bases match TRBD2. Germline values: CDR1 MDHEN, CDR2 SYDVKM. Losses at the gene ends were 8 bases for V and 0 bases for J; bases not matched to a gene: 8. There are 18 residues in the CDR3. CDR3 in amino acids: CASGTGLAGGSSYNEQFF. CDR3 nucleotide sequence: TGTGCCAGCGGGACGGGACTAGCGGGGGGAAGCTCCTACAATGAGCAGTTCTTC.

The chain recombines TRBV28 with TRBJ2-5; D is perhaps TRBD2 (6 bases). V was clipped by 8 bases and J by 0 bases, with 13 bases between them. Germline V lookup: CDR1 MDHEN, CDR2 SYDVKM. The CDR3 is 14 residues long. The CDR3 sequence is CASGVGGNQETQYF. The CDR3, as DNA: TGTGCCAGCGGGGTCGGAGGGAACCAAGAGACCCAGTACTTC.

The chain links TRBV5-4 to TRBJ1-6; 7 nucleotides agree with TRBD1. This CDR3 has 15 residues. After removal of 7 bases from V and 9 bases from J, the junction contained 13 bases not matched to a gene. The germline V gene encodes CDR1 SGHNT and CDR2 YYREEE (reference sequence). CDR3 in DNA: TGTGCCAGCGCTCAGGGGGGCTCAAGGATTTCACCCCTCCACTTT. This sequence encodes CASAQGGSRISPLHF.

The chain recombines TRBV7-9 with TRBJ2-5; unclear D gene. V was cut by 1 base and J by 5 bases, with 11 bases left in between. The CDR3 length is 14 residues. Per germline, CDR1 SEHNR and CDR2 FQNEAQ (reference sequence). CDR3 in amino acids: CASSLVVALETQYF. The CDR3, as DNA: TGTGCCAGCAGCTTAGTTGTAGCTCTCGAGACCCAGTACTTC.

Details on this clone: The junction and the germline gene differ at one end; a read error may be behind it. This chain uses TRBV27 with TRBJ2-4, with D tentatively TRBD2 (5 bases). Germline values: CDR1 MNHEY, CDR2 SMNVEV (reference sequence). This CDR3 has 14 residues. The CDR3 here is CASRPGVAKNSQYF. CDR3 DNA: TGTGCCAGCAGACCCGGGGTAGCCAAAAACAGTCAGTACTTC.

The chain recombines TRBV6-5 with TRBJ1-5, with no clear D. Trimming took off 7 bases at V and 10 bases at J, with 23 bases between the two ends. The CDR3 covers 15 residues. Per germline, CDR1 MNHEY and CDR2 SVGAGI. CDR3 amino acids: CASIPPARKNVPQHF. In DNA, the CDR3 is TGTGCCAGCATTCCCCCCGCCAGGAAAAATGTCCCCCAGCATTTT.

This clone was counted a single time. The chain is built from TRBV6-6 and TRBJ1-4; D is uncertain. The CDR3 runs to 12 residues. With 11 bases removed from V and 2 bases from J, the gap between germline ends came to 9 bases. Germline CDR1 is MNHNY and CDR2 is SVGAGI (reference sequence). DNA of the CDR3: TGTGCCTCAGGCAGGACTAATGAAAAACTGTTTTTT. Its translation: CASGRTNEKLFF.

This chain uses TRBV9 with TRBJ2-7; tentatively, D is TRBD1 (5 bases). The CDR3 has 16 residues. V was trimmed by 0 bases and J by 0 bases, leaving 13 bases between them. From germline, CDR1 is SGDLS and CDR2 YYNGEE. CDR3 region: CASSVGSGPSSYEQYF. The CDR3 bases are TGTGCCAGCAGCGTAGGTTCAGGGCCAAGCTCCTACGAGCAGTACTTC.

The chain uses TRBV5-1 and TRBJ1-6; perhaps TRBD1 as D (6 bases). Trimming removed 9 bases from V and 6 bases from J, with 16 bases in between. This CDR3 is built from 14 residues. Germline assignment: CDR1 SGHRS and CDR2 YFSETQ. The CDR3 is CATKGGSSNSPLHF. In DNA form, the CDR3 reads TGCGCCACTAAGGGGGGGTCGAGTAATTCACCCCTCCACTTT.

The rearrangement uses TRBV7-9 and TRBJ1-2; 7 nucleotides agree with TRBD1. CDR3 length: 15 residues. The V gene's germline CDR1 is SEHNR and CDR2 FQNEAQ (reference sequence). With 0 bases clipped from V and 4 bases from J, the junction kept 5 bases outside the gene matches. CDR3 bases: TGTGCCAGCAGCTTAGCGGGGGACAGAGCCTATGGCTACACCTTC. Amino acids: CASSLAGDRAYGYTF.

The chain recombines TRBV5-1 with TRBJ2-2, with 7 positions matching TRBD1. V shed 1 base and J 4 bases; nucleotides not matched to a gene: 7. CDR3 size: 16 residues. CDR1 and CDR2 (germline): SGHRS, YFSETQ. The CDR3 loop reads CASSLRTGGSTGELFF. The CDR3 nucleotides read TGCGCCAGCAGCTTGAGGACAGGTGGTTCCACCGGGGAGCTGTTTTTT.

The V and J genes are TRBV9 and TRBJ1-6; 7 bases line up with TRBD1. CDR3 length: 16 residues. The ends lost 1 base at V and 6 bases at J; junction bases unmatched: 7. Germline loops: CDR1 SGDLS, CDR2 YYNGEE. This chain's CDR3 is CASSVIGDSGNSPLHF. The CDR3 bases are TGTGCCAGCAGCGTAATTGGGGACAGTGGTAATTCACCCCTCCACTTT.

This clone has a single count. The chain carries TRBV19 and TRBJ1-3; 8 bases match TRBD1. The CDR3 covers 16 residues. The germline CDR1 and CDR2 sequences are LNHDA and SQIVND (reference sequence). V lost 5 bases, J lost 0 bases, and 6 bases stayed unmatched. CDR3 sequence: CASSLHRGISGNTIYF. CDR3 coding DNA: TGTGCCAGTAGTTTACACAGGGGGATCTCTGGAAACACCATATATTTT.

V usage is TRBV18 and J usage is TRBJ2-2; possible D gene TRBD1, 6 bases. The CDR3 is 16 residues long. Between the trimmed V and J ends, which lost 6 bases and 2 bases, there was a span of 16 bases. CDR1 KGHSH and CDR2 LQKENI come from the germline V gene. CDR3 sequence: CASSSYTGTNTGELFF. The CDR3, as DNA: TGTGCCAGCTCTTCCTACACAGGGACAAACACCGGGGAGCTGTTTTTT.

V and J are TRBV28 and TRBJ1-6; D is uncertain. Trimming pared 4 bases from V and 1 base from J, leaving 8 bases between. This CDR3 is 15 amino acids long. CDR1 MDHEN and CDR2 SYDVKM come from the germline V gene. CDR3 coding DNA: TGTGCCAGCAGTTCGCCGGGTTCCTATAATTCACCCCTCCACTTT. Translation: CASSSPGSYNSPLHF.

V gene TRBV5-4 combines with J gene TRBJ2-7, with TRBD1 matching over 8 bases. This CDR3 spans 14 amino acids. Germline trimming cut 5 bases from V and 4 bases from J; bases unmatched to any gene: 8. Germline loops: CDR1 SGHNT, CDR2 YYREEE (reference sequence). CDR3 amino acids: CASSQDRVLYEQYF. DNA for the CDR3: TGTGCCAGCAGTCAGGACAGGGTTTTATACGAGCAGTACTTC.

The V and J genes are TRBV5-1 and TRBJ1-2; 9 bases match TRBD1. There are 16 residues in the CDR3. The junction had 11 bases not matched to a gene; V was cut back by 4 bases and J by 4 bases. CDR1 is SGHRS and CDR2 is YFSETQ in the germline V gene. CDR3 in amino acids: CASSLSQMGQGYGYTF. CDR3 sequence (DNA): TGCGCCAGCAGCCTCTCGCAGATGGGACAGGGCTATGGCTACACCTTC.

The chain recombines TRBV5-1 with TRBJ2-1; D is possibly TRBD1 (6 bases). The CDR3 extends over 17 amino acids. The V end was cut by 2 bases, the J end by 3 bases, with 18 bases between. Germline CDR1 is SGHRS and CDR2 is YFSETQ. The chain's CDR3 is CASSLNLRGRNYNEQFF. Written as DNA, the CDR3 is TGCGCCAGCAGCTTAAATCTCAGGGGAAGGAACTACAATGAGCAGTTCTTC. Together with reference TRBV5-1 and TRBJ2-1, the CDR3 gives the full variable domain: KAGVTQTPRYLIKTRGQQVTLSCSPISGHRSVSWYQQTPGQGLQFLFEYFSETQRNKGNFPGRFSGRQFSNSRSEMNVSTLELGDSALYLCASSLNLRGRNYNEQFFGPGTRLTVL.

A note on this clone: Because the CDR3 is missing its conserved closing phenylalanine or tryptophan, this is likely a read error. V and J are TRBV5-1 and TRBJ2-7; D uncertain. Trimming pared 4 bases from V and 7 bases from J, leaving 15 bases between. This CDR3 has 13 amino acids. The V gene's germline CDR1 is SGHRS and CDR2 YFSETQ. CDR3 residues: CASSPTGGWEQYL. The CDR3 DNA is TGCGCCAGCAGCCCCACGGGTGGTTGGGAGCAGTACCTC.

CDR3 residues: CASSYSGGGRNEQYF. In DNA, the CDR3 is TGTGCCAGCAGTTACTCCGGGGGGGGCAGGAACGAGCAGTACTTC. The chain combines TRBV6-5 with TRBJ2-7, with 8 bases matching TRBD2. The CDR3 length is 15 residues. The germline gives CDR1 MNHEY, CDR2 SVGAGI. After removal of 0 bases from V and 5 bases from J, the junction contained 6 bases not matched to a gene.

The chain combines TRBV25-1 with TRBJ2-7; a possible D gene is TRBD2 (7 bases). Looked up from germline, CDR1 is MGHDK and CDR2 is SYGVNS. Trimming took 2 bases from V and 3 from J, leaving 14 bases between them. The CDR3 spans 15 residues. The CDR3 protein is CASSERGAGGYEQYF. CDR3 DNA sequence: TGTGCCAGCAGTGAACGGGGGGCCGGGGGCTACGAGCAGTACTTC.